A selection of T cell receptor beta chains follows, all from one sample in a study of blood T cell repertoires in COVID-19. Measured with immunoSEQ multiplex PCR; TCRdb has only the in-frame clones, and not every one. This table has around 120,000 clones, more than 90% appearing once. The sequencing sample was made of peripheral blood. The origin of the receptors is a man in his fifties or sixties with active COVID-19. Each CDR3 is given without its conserved first and last residue.

ASSFYNSPLH | TRBJ1-6 | TRBV11-2
ASRRLGYNEQF | TRBJ2-1 | TRBV6-5
ASSLVPGTKKQF | TRBJ2-1 | TRBV5-1
ASSFRGGEQPQH | TRBJ1-5 | TRBV7-2
ASSSGTNTEAF | TRBJ1-1 | TRBV12-3/TRBV12-4
ASSQVGGGRTDTQY | TRBJ2-3 | TRBV3-1/TRBV3-2
ASSPGGGHQPQH | TRBJ1-5 | TRBV7-9
ASSPPGADTQY | TRBJ2-3 | TRBV18
AISERFVPGTGDVIPEAF | TRBJ1-1 | TRBV10-3
ASSPGLAGTDTQY | TRBJ2-3 | TRBV11-3
ASSLAEGLAGGNEQF | TRBJ2-1 | TRBV5-1
ASSVSPGKTDTQY | TRBJ2-3 | TRBV9
ASRRQGIGTGELF | TRBJ2-2 | TRBV6-5
ASSIGKGLAYTGELF | TRBJ2-2 | TRBV19
ASSLVQGGIEQF | TRBJ2-1 | TRBV5-1
ATAGTTNTEAF | TRBJ1-1 | TRBV24-1
ASSYRLAGGAGELF | TRBJ2-2 | TRBV6-6
ASSLPSTDTQY | TRBJ2-3 | TRBV28
ASTQGGFDNEQF | TRBJ2-1 | TRBV7-9
ASSSSGSADTQY | TRBJ2-3 | TRBV5-1
ASSQAGTGPYEQY | TRBJ2-7 | TRBV3-1/TRBV3-2
ASSYRGGELF | TRBJ2-2 | TRBV5-4
ASSLAGAVNTEAF | TRBJ1-1 | TRBV7-9
ATSSRTGAAEKLF | TRBJ1-4 | TRBV15
ASSSGQAGNTIY | TRBJ1-3 | TRBV6-5
ASGLAGPGVTGELF | TRBJ2-2 | TRBV27